Listed here are 20 T cell receptor beta chains from one sample, sequenced in a study of post-analysis software for immune sequencing data. These receptors have no known antigen. Broader study findings: Patients had higher frequencies than controls of about 5 TRBV segments, including TRBV5-6, TRBV5-1 and TRBV20-1.

The library was made from cDNA and included unique molecular identifiers. TCRdb processed the PCR reads anew with MiXCR; each CDR3 protein has one entry. The sample yields around 710,000 distinct CDR3 sequences, about 43% seen once. Sequenced: blood. These receptors were collected from a girl aged 5-17 years with multiple sclerosis.

This chain uses TRBV18 with TRBJ2-5; weak D call: TRBD2 (5 bases). CDR3 length: 15 residues. Trimming left V 4 bases short and J 3 bases short, with 15 bases between. CDR1 KGHSH and CDR2 LQKENI come from the germline V gene. The CDR3 DNA follows: TGTGCCAGCTCACGGGTCCGCGGAGGCGAAGAGACCCAGTACTTC. It is translated as CASSRVRGGEETQYF.

This clonotype was counted a few times. V and J are TRBV10-1 and TRBJ1-2; D ambiguous. Per the germline V gene, CDR1 is WNHNN and CDR2 is SYGVQD (reference sequence). V lost 3 bases and J lost 4, with 6 bases in between. CDR3 length: 12 residues. CDR3 in amino acids: CASSDYSYGYTF. The DNA for the CDR3 is TGCGCCAGCAGTGACTACAGCTATGGCTACACCTTC.

A few counts support this clonotype. V and J are TRBV29-1 and TRBJ2-7; D perhaps matches TRBD2 (5 bases). This CDR3 comprises 16 residues. CDR1 SQVTM and CDR2 ANQGSEA come from the germline V gene. Trimming stripped 4 bases from V and 2 bases from J, with 21 bases between. The CDR3 sequence: CSVGRGGLLSPYEQYF. CDR3 nucleotides: TGCAGCGTTGGACGGGGTGGACTGTTAAGTCCCTACGAGCAGTACTTC.

The chain joins TRBV5-1 to TRBJ2-7; 9 bases map to TRBD1. V dropped 2 bases and J dropped 4; count of bases not matched to a gene: 4. The CDR3 runs 14 residues. Per germline, CDR1 SGHRS and CDR2 YFSETQ. The chain's CDR3 is CASSFDRGYYEQYF. CDR3 coding DNA: TGCGCCAGCAGCTTTGACAGGGGGTATTACGAGCAGTACTTC. Variable domain in full (rest from reference TRBV5-1 and TRBJ2-7): KAGVTQTPRYLIKTRGQQVTLSCSPISGHRSVSWYQQTPGQGLQFLFEYFSETQRNKGNFPGRFSGRQFSNSRSEMNVSTLELGDSALYLCASSFDRGYYEQYFGPGTRLTVT.

In the case of this clonotype: The junction departs from germline at one end; a sequencing error may be responsible. The rearrangement uses TRBV7-2 and TRBJ1-4; D remains ambiguous. The CDR3 covers 16 residues. Germline loops: CDR1 SGHTA, CDR2 FQGNSA. The CDR3 DNA follows: TGTGCCAGCAGCGATAGATATAGGGATGCTAATGAAAAACGGTTTTTT. This encodes CASSDRYRDANEKRFF.

This clonotype was counted a few times. The chain uses TRBV12-3 or TRBV12-4 and TRBJ1-2; TRBD1 might be the D (5 bases). The CDR3 totals 16 residues. Between the trimmed V and J ends, which lost 4 bases and 4 bases, there was a span of 19 bases. CDR3 amino acids: CASSSPQGKSGYGYTF. CDR3 DNA sequence: TGTGCCAGCAGTTCCCCTCAGGGCAAAAGCGGCTATGGCTACACCTTC.

The chain links TRBV20-1 to TRBJ1-2; 10 nucleotides line up with TRBD1. Germline V gene sequence: CDR1 DFQATT, CDR2 SNEGSKA (reference sequence). CDR3 length: 14 residues. V shed 6 bases and J 4 bases; nucleotides not matched to a gene: 8. CDR3 residues: CSAADRGLIYGYTF. The CDR3 region has the DNA TGCAGTGCCGCAGACAGGGGGCTTATCTATGGCTACACCTTC.

The table lists this clonotype with a few counts. The chain uses TRBV5-1 and TRBJ1-2; D not resolved. The CDR3 length is 13 residues. Trimming removed 4 bases at V and 4 bases at J, with 11 bases between. CDR1 and CDR2 (germline): SGHRS, YFSETQ. The CDR3 DNA sequence: TGCGCCAGCAGCGTAGACCGAAGCTATGGCTACACCTTC. Residues: CASSVDRSYGYTF.

This clonotype came up once. This chain joins TRBV5-6 and TRBJ2-5, with 8 bases that match TRBD1. V dropped 4 bases and J dropped 4; count of bases not matched to a gene: 9. Germline CDR1 and CDR2: SGHDT and YYEEEE. The CDR3 extends over 15 amino acids. For the CDR3, the DNA is TGTGCCAGCAGCCAGATGGACAGGGTACGAGAGACCCAGTACTTC. It yields the protein CASSQMDRVRETQYF.

The chain is built from TRBV20-1 and TRBJ1-5; 8 bases fit TRBD1. Losses at the gene ends were 0 bases for V and 2 bases for J; bases not matched to a gene: 3. Germline CDR1 is DFQATT and CDR2 is SNEGSKA (reference sequence). The CDR3 runs 15 residues. For the CDR3, the DNA is TGCAGTGCTAGAGATCCGACAGGGGGCAATCAGCCCCAGCATTTT. Protein product: CSARDPTGGNQPQHF.

For this clonotype: At one boundary the junction diverges from the germline segment, which might be a read error. The rearrangement links TRBV20-1 to TRBJ2-5; no clear D. This CDR3 comprises 15 residues. Germline-derived CDR1 and CDR2 are DFQATT and SNEGSKA (reference sequence). CDR3 bases: TGCAGTGCTACACCCCCGACTGAGTACCAAGGGACCCAGTACTTC. Translated, it gives CSATPPTEYQGTQYF.

The table lists this clonotype with a few counts. The chain links TRBV27 to TRBJ2-1, with a possible D match to TRBD2 (6 bases). The germline CDR1 and CDR2 sequences are MNHEY and SMNVEV (reference sequence). Deletions cut 6 bases from V and 0 bases from J, with 15 bases between. The CDR3 spans 16 residues. The CDR3 sequence: CASSSPTGVSYNEQFF. Here the CDR3 DNA reads TGTGCCAGCAGCTCCCCTACGGGAGTCTCCTACAATGAGCAGTTCTTC.

This clonotype was seen only a few times. V gene TRBV4-3 combines with J gene TRBJ2-3, with 7 positions matching TRBD2. Trimming removed 3 bases from V and 0 bases from J; junction bases left unmatched: 6. There are 16 residues in the CDR3. The germline V gene has CDR1 LGHNA and CDR2 YSLEER. CDR3 residues: CASSQLADTSTDTQYF. The CDR3 DNA is TGCGCCAGCAGCCAGCTAGCGGACACTAGCACAGATACGCAGTATTTT.

This clonotype was detected a few times. The CDR3 reads CASSLEVVETQYF. In DNA, the CDR3 is TGTGCCAGCAGCTTAGAAGTTGTCGAGACCCAGTACTTC. The chain recombines TRBV7-2 with TRBJ2-5; D is unresolved. This CDR3 contains 13 residues. Germline-derived CDR1 and CDR2 are SGHTA and FQGNSA. The V gene lost 1 base and the J gene lost 5 bases, with 8 bases spanning the gap.

The chain employs TRBV12-3 or TRBV12-4 and TRBJ1-5; possibly TRBD1 for D (5 bases). The CDR3 totals 18 residues. Trimming removed 5 bases at V and 2 bases at J, with 22 bases between. CDR3 amino acids: CASSAPQGPLLGNQPQHF. CDR3 in DNA: TGTGCCAGCAGTGCTCCCCAGGGTCCCCTCTTAGGCAATCAGCCCCAGCATTTT.

The rearrangement joins TRBV6-6 to TRBJ2-7, with unresolved D. Germline assignment: CDR1 MNHNY and CDR2 SVGAGI (reference sequence). V lost 7 bases and J lost 0, with 22 bases in between. This CDR3 has 17 residues. CDR3 DNA: TGTGCCAGCAATTATGCCCGAAGGGTGTCGGGCTCCTACGAGCAGTACTTC. Encoded protein: CASNYARRVSGSYEQYF.

V and J are TRBV29-1 and TRBJ2-7; a possible D gene is TRBD2 (5 bases). The CDR3 runs 12 residues. V was cut by 5 bases and J by 2 bases, with 10 bases left in between. Germline V gene lookup returns CDR1 SQVTM and CDR2 ANQGSEA. The CDR3 region is CSVRLPTYEQYF. DNA of the CDR3: TGCAGCGTTCGACTACCAACCTACGAGCAGTACTTC.

This clonotype was seen a handful of times. The chain has TRBV6-5 and TRBJ2-1; possible D gene TRBD2, 6 bases. The CDR3 spans 17 residues. Germline V gene data show CDR1 as MNHEY and CDR2 as SVGAGI. Trimming cost V 2 bases and J 5 bases, with 19 bases left between them. DNA of the CDR3: TGTGCCAGCAGTTACGCCCTCTCTTGGGGGGTTGACAATGAGCAGTTCTTC. As protein: CASSYALSWGVDNEQFF.

The chain's CDR3 is CASTGDYNEQFF. CDR3 DNA sequence: TGTGCCAGCACCGGAGACTACAATGAGCAGTTCTTC. The gene calls are TRBV12-3 or TRBV12-4 and TRBJ2-1, with D uncertain. The CDR3 extends over 12 amino acids. Trimming shortened V by 7 bases and J by 3 bases, and 7 bases separated the two germline ends.

This rearrangement joins TRBV6-6 to TRBJ2-3; 11 bases are shared with TRBD2. V trimming: 7 bases; J trimming: 0 bases; junction bases outside the gene matches: 3. From germline, CDR1 is MNHNY and CDR2 SVGAGI (reference sequence). The CDR3 extends over 15 amino acids. CDR3 sequence reads: CASTIAGGSTDTQYF. CDR3 DNA sequence: TGTGCCAGCACTATAGCGGGAGGGAGCACAGATACGCAGTATTTT.